This TCR beta chain was recovered during a study of early T cells in non-severe SARS-CoV-2 infection. Unique molecular identifiers were attached to individual cDNA molecules. TCRdb fed the 5' RACE reads into MiXCR, producing one record per CDR3 protein. The sample records just under 60,000 distinct CDR3 sequences, about 8.4% being singletons. Germline-derived CDR1 and CDR2 are SGHTA and FQGNSA. CDR3 length: 11 residues. V lost 5 bases and J 6 bases, leaving 6 bases between the germline ends. This clonotype came up a few times. Sequenced material: whole blood. This clonotype originated in an adult who was a healthcare worker with PCR-confirmed SARS-CoV-2 infection or an uninfected control (not recorded which). This sequence joins TRBV7-2 and TRBJ2-3, with D perhaps matching TRBD1 (5 bases). DNA of the CDR3: TGTGCCAGCAGCGGGGCGGATACGCAGTATTTT. It encodes CASSGADTQYF. The full variable domain, with the rest looked up from reference TRBV7-2 and TRBJ2-3, is GAGVSQSPSNKVTEKGKDVELRCDPISGHTALYWYRQSLGQGLEFLIYFQGNSAPDKSGLPSDRFSAERTGGSVSTLTIQRTQQEDSAVYLCASSGADTQYFGPGTRLTVL.